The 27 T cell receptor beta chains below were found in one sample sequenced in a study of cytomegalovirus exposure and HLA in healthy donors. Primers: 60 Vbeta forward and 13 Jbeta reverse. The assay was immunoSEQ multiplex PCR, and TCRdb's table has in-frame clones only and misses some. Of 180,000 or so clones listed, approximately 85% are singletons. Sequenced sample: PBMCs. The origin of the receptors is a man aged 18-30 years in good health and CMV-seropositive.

In DNA, the CDR3 is TGTGCCAGCAGTCCGACAGGGTATAATTCACCCCTCCACTTT. This codes for CASSPTGYNSPLHF. The chain couples TRBV11-2 to TRBJ1-6; 7 bases align to TRBD1. Germline-derived CDR1 and CDR2 are SGHAT and FQNNGV. The CDR3 consists of 14 residues. After removal of 6 bases from V and 4 bases from J, the junction contained 3 bases not matched to a gene.

The CDR3 DNA follows: TGTGCCAGCAGCTTATCCAGGGGGAACTACCAAGAGACCCAGTACTTC. It codes for CASSLSRGNYQETQYF. The V call is TRBV7-6, the J call TRBJ2-5; 7 nucleotides match TRBD1. Trimming took 2 bases from V and 0 from J; bases not matched to a gene: 6. This CDR3 has 16 residues. Germline V gene data show CDR1 as SGHVS and CDR2 as FNYEAQ.

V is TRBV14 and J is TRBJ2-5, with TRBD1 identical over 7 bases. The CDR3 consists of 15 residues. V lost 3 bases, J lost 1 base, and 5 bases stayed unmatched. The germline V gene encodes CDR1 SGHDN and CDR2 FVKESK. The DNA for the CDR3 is TGTGCCAGCAGCCACCGAGGGGGCGGCCAAGAGACCCAGTACTTC. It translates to CASSHRGGGQETQYF. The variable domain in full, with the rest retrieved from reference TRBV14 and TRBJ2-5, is EAGVTQFPSHSVIEKGQTVTLRCDPISGHDNLYWYRRVMGKEIKFLLHFVKESKQDESGMPNNRFLAERTGGTYSTLKVQPAELEDSGVYFCASSHRGGGQETQYFGPGTRLLVL.

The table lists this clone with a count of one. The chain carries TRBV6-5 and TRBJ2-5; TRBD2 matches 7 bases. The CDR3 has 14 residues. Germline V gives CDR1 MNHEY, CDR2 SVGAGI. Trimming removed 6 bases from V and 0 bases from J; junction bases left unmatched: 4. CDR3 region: CASRRRGNQETQYF. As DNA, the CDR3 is TGTGCCAGCAGAAGGCGGGGGAACCAAGAGACCCAGTACTTC.

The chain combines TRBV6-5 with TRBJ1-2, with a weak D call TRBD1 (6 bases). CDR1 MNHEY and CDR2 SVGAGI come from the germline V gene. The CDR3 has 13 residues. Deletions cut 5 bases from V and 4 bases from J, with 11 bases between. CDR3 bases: TGTGCCAGCAGTGAACAGGGAGTCTATGGCTACACCTTC. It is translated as CASSEQGVYGYTF.

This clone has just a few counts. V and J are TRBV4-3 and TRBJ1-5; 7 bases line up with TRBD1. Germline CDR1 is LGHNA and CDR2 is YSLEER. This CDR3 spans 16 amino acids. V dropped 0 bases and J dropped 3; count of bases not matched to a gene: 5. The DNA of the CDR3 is TGCGCCAGCAGCCAAGAATCCGGGACAGACAATCAGCCCCAGCATTTT. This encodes CASSQESGTDNQPQHF.

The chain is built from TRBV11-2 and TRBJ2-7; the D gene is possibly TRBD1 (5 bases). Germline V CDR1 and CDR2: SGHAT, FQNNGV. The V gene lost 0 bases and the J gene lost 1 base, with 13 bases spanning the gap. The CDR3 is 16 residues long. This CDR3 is CASSLESTAISYEQYF. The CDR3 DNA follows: TGTGCCAGCAGCTTAGAGTCGACAGCTATTTCCTACGAGCAGTACTTC. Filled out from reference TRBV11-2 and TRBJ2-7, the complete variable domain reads EAGVAQSPRYKIIEKRQSVAFWCNPISGHATLYWYQQILGQGPKLLIQFQNNGVVDDSQLPKDRFSAERLKGVDSTLKIQPAKLEDSAVYLCASSLESTAISYEQYFGPGTRLTVT.

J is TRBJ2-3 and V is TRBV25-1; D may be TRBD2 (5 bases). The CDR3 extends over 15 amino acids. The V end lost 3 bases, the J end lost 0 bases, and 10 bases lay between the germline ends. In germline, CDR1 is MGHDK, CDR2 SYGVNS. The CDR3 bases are TGTGCCAGCAGTGAGTCGGGATTAAGCACAGATACGCAGTATTTT. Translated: CASSESGLSTDTQYF. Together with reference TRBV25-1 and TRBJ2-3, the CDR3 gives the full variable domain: EADIYQTPRYLVIGTGKKITLECSQTMGHDKMYWYQQDPGMELHLIHYSYGVNSTEKGDLSSESTVSRIRTEHFPLTLESARPSHTSQYLCASSESGLSTDTQYFGPGTRLTVL.

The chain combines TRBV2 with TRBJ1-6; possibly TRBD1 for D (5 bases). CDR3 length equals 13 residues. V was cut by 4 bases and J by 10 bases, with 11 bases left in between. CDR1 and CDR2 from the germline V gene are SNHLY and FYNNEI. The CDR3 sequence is CASSGPDRSPLHF. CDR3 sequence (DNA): TGTGCCAGCAGTGGCCCCGACAGATCACCCCTCCACTTT.

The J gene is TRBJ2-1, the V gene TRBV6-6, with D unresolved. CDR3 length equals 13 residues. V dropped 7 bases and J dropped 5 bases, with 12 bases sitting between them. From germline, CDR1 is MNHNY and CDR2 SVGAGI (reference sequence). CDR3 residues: CASTYRNNNEQFF. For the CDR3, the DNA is TGTGCCAGCACCTACAGAAATAACAATGAGCAGTTCTTC.

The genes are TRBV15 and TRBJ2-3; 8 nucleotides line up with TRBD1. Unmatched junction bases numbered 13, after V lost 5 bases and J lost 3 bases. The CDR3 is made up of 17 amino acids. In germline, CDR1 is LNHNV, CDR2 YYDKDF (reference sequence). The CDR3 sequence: CATSGDSGGKGTDTQYF. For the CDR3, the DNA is TGTGCCACCAGCGGGGATTCAGGGGGCAAAGGGACAGATACGCAGTATTTT.

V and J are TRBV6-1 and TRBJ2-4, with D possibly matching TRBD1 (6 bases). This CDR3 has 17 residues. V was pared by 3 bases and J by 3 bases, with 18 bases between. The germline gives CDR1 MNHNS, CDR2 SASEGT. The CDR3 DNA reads TGTGCCAGCAGTGAGCTAATGGGGACACAGGACAAAAACATTCAGTACTTC. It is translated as CASSELMGTQDKNIQYF.

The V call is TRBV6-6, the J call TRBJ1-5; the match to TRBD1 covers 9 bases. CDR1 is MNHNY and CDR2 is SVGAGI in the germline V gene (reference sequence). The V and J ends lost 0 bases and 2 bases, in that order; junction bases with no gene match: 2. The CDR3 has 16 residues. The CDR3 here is CASSYSTGGGNQPQHF. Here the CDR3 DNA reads TGTGCCAGCAGTTACTCGACAGGGGGAGGCAATCAGCCCCAGCATTTT.

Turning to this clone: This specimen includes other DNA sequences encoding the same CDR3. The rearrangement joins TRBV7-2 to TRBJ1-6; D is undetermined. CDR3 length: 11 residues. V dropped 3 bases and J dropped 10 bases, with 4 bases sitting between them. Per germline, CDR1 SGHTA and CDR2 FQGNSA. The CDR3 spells CASSFGSPLHF. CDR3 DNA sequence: TGTGCCAGCAGCTTTGGCTCACCCCTCCACTTT.

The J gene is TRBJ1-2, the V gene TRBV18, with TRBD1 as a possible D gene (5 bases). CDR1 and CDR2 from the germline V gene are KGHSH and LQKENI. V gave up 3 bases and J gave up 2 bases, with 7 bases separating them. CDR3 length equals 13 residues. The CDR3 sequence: CASSPEGNYGYTF. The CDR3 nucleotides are TGTGCCAGCTCACCGGAGGGGAACTATGGCTACACCTTC.

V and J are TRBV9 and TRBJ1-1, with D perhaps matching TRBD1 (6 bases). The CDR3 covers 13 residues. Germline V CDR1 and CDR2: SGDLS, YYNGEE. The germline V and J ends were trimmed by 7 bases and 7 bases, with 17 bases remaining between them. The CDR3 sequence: CASGPNRAGEAFF. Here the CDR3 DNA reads TGTGCCAGCGGCCCAAACAGGGCGGGTGAAGCTTTCTTT.

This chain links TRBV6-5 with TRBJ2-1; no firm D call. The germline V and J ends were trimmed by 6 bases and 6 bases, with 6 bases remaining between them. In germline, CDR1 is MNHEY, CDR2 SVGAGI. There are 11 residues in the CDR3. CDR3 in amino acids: CASSNSNEQFF. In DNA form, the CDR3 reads TGTGCCAGCAGCAACAGCAATGAGCAGTTCTTC.

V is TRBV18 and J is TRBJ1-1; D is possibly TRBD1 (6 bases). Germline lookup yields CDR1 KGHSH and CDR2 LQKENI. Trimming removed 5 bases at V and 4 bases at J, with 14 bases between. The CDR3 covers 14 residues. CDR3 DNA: TGTGCCAGCTCAGCGCAAACAGGGCCCACTGAAGCTTTCTTT. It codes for CASSAQTGPTEAFF.

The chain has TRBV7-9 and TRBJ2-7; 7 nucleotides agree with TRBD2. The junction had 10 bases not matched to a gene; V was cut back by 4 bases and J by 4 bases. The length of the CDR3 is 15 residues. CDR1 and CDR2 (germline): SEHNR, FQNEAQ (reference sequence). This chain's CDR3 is CASSSGWDYFYEQYF. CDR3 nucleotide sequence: TGTGCCAGCAGCTCCGGATGGGACTACTTTTACGAGCAGTACTTC.

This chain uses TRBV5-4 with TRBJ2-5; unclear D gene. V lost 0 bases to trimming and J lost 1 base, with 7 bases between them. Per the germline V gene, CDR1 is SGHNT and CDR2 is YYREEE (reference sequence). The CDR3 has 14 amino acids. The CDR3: CASSLESVQETQYF. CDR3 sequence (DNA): TGTGCCAGCAGCTTGGAATCCGTCCAAGAGACCCAGTACTTC.

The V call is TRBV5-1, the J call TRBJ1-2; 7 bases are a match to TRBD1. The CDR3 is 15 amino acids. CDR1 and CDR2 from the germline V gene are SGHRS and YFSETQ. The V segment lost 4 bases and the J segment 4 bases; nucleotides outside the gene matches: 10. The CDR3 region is CASSPGQTQSYGYTF. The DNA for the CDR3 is TGCGCCAGCAGCCCGGGACAGACCCAGTCCTATGGCTACACCTTC.

In nucleotides, the CDR3 is TGTGCCAGCAGTTTATCTTCAGGGATCCCTTCCTACGAGCAGTACTTC. This sequence encodes CASSLSSGIPSYEQYF. The chain joins TRBV27 to TRBJ2-5; TRBD1 might be the D (5 bases). The J call may be faulty, since TRBJ2-7 better matches the DNA end. The CDR3 contains 16 residues. Germline values: CDR1 MNHEY, CDR2 SMNVEV (reference sequence).

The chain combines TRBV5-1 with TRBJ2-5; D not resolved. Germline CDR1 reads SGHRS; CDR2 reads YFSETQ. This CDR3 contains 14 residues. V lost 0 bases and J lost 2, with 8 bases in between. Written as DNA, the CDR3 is TGCGCCAGCAGCTTGGGAACAGATCAAGAGACCCAGTACTTC. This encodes CASSLGTDQETQYF.

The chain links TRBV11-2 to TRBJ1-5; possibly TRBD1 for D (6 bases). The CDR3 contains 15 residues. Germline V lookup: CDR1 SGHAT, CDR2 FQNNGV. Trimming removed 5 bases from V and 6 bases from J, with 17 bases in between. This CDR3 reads CASSLGGARSQPQHF. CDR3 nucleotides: TGTGCCAGCAGCCTCGGGGGGGCGCGGAGTCAGCCCCAGCATTTT.

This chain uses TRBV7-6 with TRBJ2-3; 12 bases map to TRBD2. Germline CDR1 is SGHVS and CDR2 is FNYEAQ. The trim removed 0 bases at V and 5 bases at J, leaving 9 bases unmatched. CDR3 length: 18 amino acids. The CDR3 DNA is TGTGCCAGCAGCTTAGCCCGGGCTAGCGGGGGGGCTAGAGATACGCAGTATTTT. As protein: CASSLARASGGARDTQYF.

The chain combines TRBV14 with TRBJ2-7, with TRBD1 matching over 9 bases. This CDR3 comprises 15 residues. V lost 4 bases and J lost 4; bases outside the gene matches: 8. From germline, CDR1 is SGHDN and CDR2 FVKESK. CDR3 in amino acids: CASSRTGDRVYEQYF. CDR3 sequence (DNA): TGTGCCAGCAGCCGGACTGGGGACAGGGTATACGAGCAGTACTTC.

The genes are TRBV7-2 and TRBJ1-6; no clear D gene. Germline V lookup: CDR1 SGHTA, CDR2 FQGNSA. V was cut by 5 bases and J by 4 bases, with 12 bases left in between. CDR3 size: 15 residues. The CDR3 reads CASSLFGDYNSPLHF. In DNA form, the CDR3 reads TGTGCCAGCAGCCTGTTCGGGGATTATAATTCACCCCTCCACTTT. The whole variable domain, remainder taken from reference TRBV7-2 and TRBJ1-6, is GAGVSQSPSNKVTEKGKDVELRCDPISGHTALYWYRQSLGQGLEFLIYFQGNSAPDKSGLPSDRFSAERTGGSVSTLTIQRTQQEDSAVYLCASSLFGDYNSPLHFGNGTRLTVT.